The 14 T cell receptor beta chains listed next were all sequenced from one sample in a study of T cell responses to AZD1222 COVID-19 vaccine. Sequencing used immunoSEQ multiplex PCR; TCRdb keeps in-frame clones, though not all of them. Of just under 90,000 clones in the sample, around nine tenths were seen once. The source material was peripheral blood, sampled on day 0 of MenACWY control vaccination. These receptors all come from an adult in good health.

V gene TRBV11-2 combines with J gene TRBJ2-4; weak D call: TRBD1 (6 bases). Trimming stripped 5 bases from V and 8 bases from J, with 19 bases between. Germline assignment: CDR1 SGHAT and CDR2 FQNNGV. This CDR3 region has 15 residues. The CDR3: CASSRGQGNWDIQYF. CDR3 bases: TGTGCCAGCAGCCGAGGGCAGGGGAACTGGGACATTCAGTACTTC.

The chain is built from TRBV4-1 and TRBJ1-4, with TRBD1 as a possible D gene (6 bases). V was shortened by 0 bases and J by 8 bases, with 19 bases between the two germline ends. Germline CDR1 and CDR2: MGHRA and YSYEKL. The CDR3 is 17 amino acids. The CDR3 region has the DNA TGCGCCAGCAGCCAAGAAAGGGGGACGGCCGTTGGAGAAAAACTGTTTTTT. Its protein is CASSQERGTAVGEKLFF.

The chain employs TRBV6-2 or TRBV6-3 and TRBJ2-2; a possible D gene is TRBD1 (6 bases). The V gene lost 4 bases and the J gene lost 3 bases, with 9 bases spanning the gap. In germline, CDR1 is MNHEY, CDR2 SVGEGT. This CDR3 spans 14 amino acids. The CDR3 is CASSSHRDTGELFF. CDR3 DNA: TGTGCCAGCAGTTCTCACAGGGACACCGGGGAGCTGTTTTTT.

The J gene is TRBJ1-5, the V gene TRBV27; D not resolved. The V and J ends lost 5 bases and 5 bases respectively, with 10 bases between them. Germline V gene lookup returns CDR1 MNHEY and CDR2 SMNVEV (reference sequence). The CDR3 totals 13 residues. DNA for the CDR3: TGTGCCAGCAGTCCATCGGGCCATCAGCCCCAGCATTTT. Encoded protein: CASSPSGHQPQHF.

This chain joins TRBV29-1 and TRBJ1-1; unclear D gene. V gave up 7 bases and J gave up 4 bases, with 13 bases separating them. The CDR3 contains 12 residues. Germline lookup yields CDR1 SQVTM and CDR2 ANQGSEA. DNA for the CDR3: TGCAGCGCCCTGCGGGGAGGCACTGAAGCTTTCTTT. Encoded protein: CSALRGGTEAFF.

CDR3 coding DNA: TGTGCCAGCAGTTCAGGAGAGACCCAGTACTTC. Amino acid sequence: CASSSGETQYF. The chain links TRBV12-3 or TRBV12-4 to TRBJ2-5; unclear D gene. The CDR3 is 11 amino acids. V lost 4 bases and J lost 4, with 4 bases in between.

The chain employs TRBV9 and TRBJ2-4; D tentatively fits TRBD1 or TRBD2 (5 bases each). CDR3 length: 13 residues. V was clipped by 4 bases and J by 9 bases, with 14 bases between them. Germline V gene data show CDR1 as SGDLS and CDR2 as YYNGEE. CDR3 region: CASSSSRDAIQYF. In DNA, the CDR3 is TGTGCCAGCAGCTCCTCCCGGGACGCCATTCAGTACTTC.

The chain couples TRBV5-1 to TRBJ1-6, with 7 nucleotides matching TRBD1. This CDR3 has 15 residues. V lost 4 bases, J lost 9 bases, and 10 bases stayed unmatched. The germline CDR1 and CDR2 sequences are SGHRS and YFSETQ. The CDR3 DNA reads as TGCGCCAGCAGCCCCTGGGAGGGGGCTGGTTCACCCCTCCACTTT. Its protein is CASSPWEGAGSPLHF. The variable domain in full, completed from reference TRBV5-1 and TRBJ1-6, reads KAGVTQTPRYLIKTRGQQVTLSCSPISGHRSVSWYQQTPGQGLQFLFEYFSETQRNKGNFPGRFSGRQFSNSRSEMNVSTLELGDSALYLCASSPWEGAGSPLHFGNGTRLTVT.

In DNA form, the CDR3 reads TGTGCCAGCAGCACCGGCAATGAGCAGTTCTTC. It codes for CASSTGNEQFF. The rearrangement uses TRBV11-2 and TRBJ2-1; D is ambiguous. V lost 5 bases and J lost 6, with 5 bases in between. This CDR3 contains 11 residues. CDR1 is SGHAT, CDR2 FQNNGV, per germline.

The gene calls are TRBV5-1 and TRBJ1-5; tentative D call: TRBD1 (6 bases). V was cut by 4 bases and J by 0 bases, with 11 bases left in between. This CDR3 is built from 15 residues. Germline V gene data show CDR1 as SGHRS and CDR2 as YFSETQ. The CDR3 sequence: CASSASGDSNQPQHF. The CDR3 DNA reads as TGCGCCAGCAGCGCCTCAGGGGATAGCAATCAGCCCCAGCATTTT.

The chain is built from TRBV11-1 and TRBJ2-7; D is undetermined. The V end lost 2 bases, the J end lost 3 bases, and 5 bases lay between the germline ends. The CDR3 extends over 12 amino acids. CDR1 SGHAT and CDR2 FQDESV come from the germline V gene (reference sequence). As DNA, the CDR3 is TGTGCCAGCAGCTTAAGCAGCTACGAGCAGTACTTC. It yields the protein CASSLSSYEQYF.

The chain employs TRBV2 and TRBJ1-4; the D gene is possibly TRBD1 (5 bases). There are 18 residues in the CDR3. Trimming removed 6 bases from V and 8 bases from J, with 28 bases in between. CDR1 and CDR2 from the germline V gene are SNHLY and FYNNEI. The CDR3 here is CASSGGGAAGGFGEKLFF. The CDR3, as DNA: TGTGCCAGCAGCGGTGGAGGGGCCGCGGGCGGTTTCGGAGAAAAACTGTTTTTT.

A single count supports this clone. This chain joins TRBV19 and TRBJ1-5; D call uncertain. The germline V and J ends were trimmed by 1 base and 4 bases, with 8 bases remaining between them. Germline assignment: CDR1 LNHDA and CDR2 SQIVND (reference sequence). The CDR3 spans 14 residues. For the CDR3, the DNA is TGTGCCAGTAGTATAGGGGCAACTAATCAGCCCCAGCATTTT. It yields the protein CASSIGATNQPQHF.

The rearrangement links TRBV3-1 (or the pseudogene TRBV3-2) to TRBJ1-6; a possible D gene is TRBD1 (6 bases). CDR1 and CDR2 (germline): LGHDT, YNNKEL (reference sequence). Trimming pared 0 bases from V and 7 bases from J, leaving 10 bases between. The CDR3 loop spans 15 amino acids. CDR3 sequence reads: CASSQDSGANSPLHF. CDR3 sequence (DNA): TGTGCCAGCAGCCAAGATTCAGGGGCGAATTCACCCCTCCACTTT.